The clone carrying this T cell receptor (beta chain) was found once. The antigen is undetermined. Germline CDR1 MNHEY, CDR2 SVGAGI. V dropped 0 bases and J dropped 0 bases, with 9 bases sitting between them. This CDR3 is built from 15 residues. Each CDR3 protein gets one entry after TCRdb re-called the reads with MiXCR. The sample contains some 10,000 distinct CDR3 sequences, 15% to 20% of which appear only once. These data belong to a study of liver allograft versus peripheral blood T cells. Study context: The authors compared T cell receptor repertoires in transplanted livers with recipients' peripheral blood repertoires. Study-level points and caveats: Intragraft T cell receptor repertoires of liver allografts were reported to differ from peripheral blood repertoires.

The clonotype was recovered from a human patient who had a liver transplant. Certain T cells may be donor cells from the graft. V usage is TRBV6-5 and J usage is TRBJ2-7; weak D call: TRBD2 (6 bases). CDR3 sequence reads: CASSYSRGSSYEQYF. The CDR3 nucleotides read TGTGCCAGCAGTTACTCGCGGGGTAGCTCCTACGAGCAGTACTTC.